This TCR beta chain was profiled in a study of T-cell memory formation after mild COVID-19. Study details: TCR clusters largely stayed donor specific. Study-level findings and limits: Second-wave clones with a day 37 peak had unconfirmed SARS-CoV-2 specificity. Researchers report contracting CD4+ clones mostly in CM and EM, with CD8+ clones in EMRA.

Per the germline V gene, CDR1 is SGHRS and CDR2 is YFSETQ. This CDR3 has 14 amino acids. Trimming took 4 bases from V and 3 from J, leaving 13 bases between them. TCR alpha and TCR beta cDNA libraries carrying sample barcodes and UMIs came from 5'RACE with constant-segment primers. TCRdb redid the calling of the 5' RACE reads with MiXCR, one entry per CDR3 protein. The sample has 120,000 to 150,000 distinct CDR3 sequences; less than 20% are singletons. Notes on this clonotype: The antigen is undetermined.

The origin of this receptor is an adult woman who had mild COVID-19 (a few samples of this study predate the infection). Cell type and time point are not known. The sequenced sample was PBMCs or a T cell subset sorted from them (not recorded which). V usage is TRBV5-1 and J usage is TRBJ1-1; possible D gene TRBD1, 6 bases. DNA of the CDR3: TGCGCCAGCAGCAAACAGGGAGGCCACACTGAAGCTTTCTTT. As protein: CASSKQGGHTEAFF.